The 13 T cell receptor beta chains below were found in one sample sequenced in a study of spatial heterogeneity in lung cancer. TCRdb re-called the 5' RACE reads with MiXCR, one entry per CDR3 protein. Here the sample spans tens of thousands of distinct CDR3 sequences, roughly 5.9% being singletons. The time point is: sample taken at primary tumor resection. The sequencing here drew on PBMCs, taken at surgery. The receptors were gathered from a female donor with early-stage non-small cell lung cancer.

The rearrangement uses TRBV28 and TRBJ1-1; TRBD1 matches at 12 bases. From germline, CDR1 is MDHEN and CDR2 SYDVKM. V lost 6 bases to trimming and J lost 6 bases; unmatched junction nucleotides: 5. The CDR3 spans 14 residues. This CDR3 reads CASRPGQGASEAFF. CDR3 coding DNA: TGTGCCAGCAGACCGGGACAGGGGGCCTCTGAAGCTTTCTTT.

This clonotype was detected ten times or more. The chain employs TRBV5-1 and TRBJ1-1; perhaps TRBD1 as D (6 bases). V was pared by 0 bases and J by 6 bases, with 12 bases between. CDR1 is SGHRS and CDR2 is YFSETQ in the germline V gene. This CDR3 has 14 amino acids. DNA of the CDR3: TGCGCCAGCAGCTTGGAACAGGGAGGGGCTGAAGCTTTCTTT. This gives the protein CASSLEQGGAEAFF.

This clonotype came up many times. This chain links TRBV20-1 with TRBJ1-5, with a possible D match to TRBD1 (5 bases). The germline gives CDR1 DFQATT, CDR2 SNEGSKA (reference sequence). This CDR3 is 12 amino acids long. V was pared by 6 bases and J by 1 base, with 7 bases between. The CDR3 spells CSASGSNQPQHF. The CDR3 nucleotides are TGCAGTGCCTCAGGGAGCAATCAGCCCCAGCATTTT.

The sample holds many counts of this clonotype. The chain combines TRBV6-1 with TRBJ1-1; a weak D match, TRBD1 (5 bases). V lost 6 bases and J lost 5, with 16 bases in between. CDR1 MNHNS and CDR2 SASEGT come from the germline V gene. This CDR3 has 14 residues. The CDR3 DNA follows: TGTGCCAGCAGGCGGGAAGACAGAAGGACTGAAGCTTTCTTT. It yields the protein CASRREDRRTEAFF.

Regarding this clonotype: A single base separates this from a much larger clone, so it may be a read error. CDR3 amino acids: CAGPGGGLAVNTGELFF. CDR3 nucleotide sequence: TGTGCCGGCCCCGGGGGAGGGCTAGCGGTGAACACCGGGGAGCTGTTTTTT. The V and J genes are TRBV11-2 and TRBJ2-2, with 7 bases matching TRBD2. The CDR3 runs 17 residues. Germline V gives CDR1 SGHAT, CDR2 FQNNGV. V lost 11 bases, J lost 1 base, and 16 bases stayed unmatched.

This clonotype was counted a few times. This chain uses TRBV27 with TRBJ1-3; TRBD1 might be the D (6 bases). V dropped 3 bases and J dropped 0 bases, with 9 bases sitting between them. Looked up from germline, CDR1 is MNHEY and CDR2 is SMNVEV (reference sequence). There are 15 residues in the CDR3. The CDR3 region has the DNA TGTGCCAGCAGTTTGACAGGAAACTCTGGAAACACCATATATTTT. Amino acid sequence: CASSLTGNSGNTIYF.

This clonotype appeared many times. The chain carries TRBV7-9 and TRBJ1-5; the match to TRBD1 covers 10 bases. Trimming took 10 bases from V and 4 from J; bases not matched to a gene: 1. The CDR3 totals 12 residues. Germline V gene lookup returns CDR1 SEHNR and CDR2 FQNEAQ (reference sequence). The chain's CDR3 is CATGQGNQPQHF. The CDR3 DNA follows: TGTGCCACGGGACAGGGGAATCAGCCCCAGCATTTT.

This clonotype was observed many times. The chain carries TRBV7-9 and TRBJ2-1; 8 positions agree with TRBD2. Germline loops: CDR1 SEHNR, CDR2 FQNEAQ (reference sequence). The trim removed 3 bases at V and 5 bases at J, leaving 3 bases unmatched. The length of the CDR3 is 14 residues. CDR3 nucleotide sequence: TGTGCCAGCAGCTTCCAGCGGGGGCACAATGAGCAGTTCTTC. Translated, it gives CASSFQRGHNEQFF.

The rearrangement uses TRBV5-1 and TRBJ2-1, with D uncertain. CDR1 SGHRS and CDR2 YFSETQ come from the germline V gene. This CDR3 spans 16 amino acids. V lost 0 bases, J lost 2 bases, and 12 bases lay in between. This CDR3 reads CASSLETAAAYNEQFF. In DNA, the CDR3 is TGCGCCAGCAGCTTGGAGACGGCCGCGGCCTACAATGAGCAGTTCTTC.

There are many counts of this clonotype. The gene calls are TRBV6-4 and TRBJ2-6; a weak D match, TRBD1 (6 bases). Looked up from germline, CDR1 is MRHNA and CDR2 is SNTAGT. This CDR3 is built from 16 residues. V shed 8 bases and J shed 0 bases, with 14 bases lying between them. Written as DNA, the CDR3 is TGTGCCAGCGCAAGGACAGTCTCCTCTGGGGCCAACGTCCTGACTTTC. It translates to CASARTVSSGANVLTF.

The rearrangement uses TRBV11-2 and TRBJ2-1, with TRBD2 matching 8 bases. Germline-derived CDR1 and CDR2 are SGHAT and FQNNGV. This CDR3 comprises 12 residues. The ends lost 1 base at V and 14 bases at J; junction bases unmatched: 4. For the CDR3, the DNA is TGTGCCAGCAGCTTAGCGGGAGGGAGAAAGTTCTTC. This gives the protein CASSLAGGRKFF.

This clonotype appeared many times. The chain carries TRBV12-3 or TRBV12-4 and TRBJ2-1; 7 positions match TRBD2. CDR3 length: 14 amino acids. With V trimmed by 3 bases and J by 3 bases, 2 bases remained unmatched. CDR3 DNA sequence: TGTGCCAGCAGTTTTGGGACTAACTACAATGAGCAGTTCTTC. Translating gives CASSFGTNYNEQFF.

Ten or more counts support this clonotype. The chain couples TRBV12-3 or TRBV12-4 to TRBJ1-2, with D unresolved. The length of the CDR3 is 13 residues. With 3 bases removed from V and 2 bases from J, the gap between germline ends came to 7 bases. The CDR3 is CASSFSENYGYTF. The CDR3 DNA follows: TGTGCCAGCAGTTTCTCAGAAAACTATGGCTACACCTTC.